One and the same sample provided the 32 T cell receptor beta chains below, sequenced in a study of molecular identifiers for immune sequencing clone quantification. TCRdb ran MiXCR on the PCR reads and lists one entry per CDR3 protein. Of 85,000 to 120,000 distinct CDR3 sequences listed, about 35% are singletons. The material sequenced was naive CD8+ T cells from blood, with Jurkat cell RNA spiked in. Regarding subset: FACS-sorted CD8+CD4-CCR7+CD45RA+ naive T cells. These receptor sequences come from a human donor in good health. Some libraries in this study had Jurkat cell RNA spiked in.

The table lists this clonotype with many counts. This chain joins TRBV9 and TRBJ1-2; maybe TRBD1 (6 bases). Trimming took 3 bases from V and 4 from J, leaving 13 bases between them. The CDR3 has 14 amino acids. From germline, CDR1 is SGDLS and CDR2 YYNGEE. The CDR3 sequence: CASSAQTGLYGYTF. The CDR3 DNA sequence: TGTGCCAGCAGCGCACAGACAGGTCTCTATGGCTACACCTTC. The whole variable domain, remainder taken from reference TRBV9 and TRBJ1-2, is DSGVTQTPKHLITATGQRVTLRCSPRSGDLSVYWYQQSLDQGLQFLIQYYNGEERAKGNILERFSAQQFPDLHSELNLSSLELGDSALYFCASSAQTGLYGYTFGSGTRLTVV.

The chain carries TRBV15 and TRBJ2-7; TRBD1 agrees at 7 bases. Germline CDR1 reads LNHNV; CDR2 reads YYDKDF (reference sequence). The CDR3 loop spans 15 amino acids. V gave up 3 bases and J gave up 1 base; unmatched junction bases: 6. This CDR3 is CATSSVQGISYEQYF. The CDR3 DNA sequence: TGTGCCACCAGCAGTGTACAGGGGATATCCTACGAGCAGTACTTC.

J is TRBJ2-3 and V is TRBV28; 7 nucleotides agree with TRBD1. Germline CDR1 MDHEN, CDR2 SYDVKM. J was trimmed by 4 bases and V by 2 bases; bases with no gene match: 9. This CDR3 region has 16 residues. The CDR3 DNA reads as TGTGCCAGCAGTTTACATGAAGGGGGCGCAGCAGATACGCAGTATTTT. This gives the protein CASSLHEGGAADTQYF.

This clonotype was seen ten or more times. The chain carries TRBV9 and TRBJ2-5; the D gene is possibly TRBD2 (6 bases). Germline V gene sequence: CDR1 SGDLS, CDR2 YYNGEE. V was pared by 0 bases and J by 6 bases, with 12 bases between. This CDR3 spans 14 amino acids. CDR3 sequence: CASSVGLGKKTQYF. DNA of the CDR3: TGTGCCAGCAGCGTAGGACTAGGGAAGAAGACCCAGTACTTC.

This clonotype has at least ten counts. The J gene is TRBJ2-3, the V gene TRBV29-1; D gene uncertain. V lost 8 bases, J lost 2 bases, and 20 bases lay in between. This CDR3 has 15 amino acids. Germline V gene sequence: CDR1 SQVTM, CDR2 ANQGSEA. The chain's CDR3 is CSPRRQKPYTDTQYF. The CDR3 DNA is TGCAGCCCCCGGAGACAAAAACCTTACACAGATACGCAGTATTTT.

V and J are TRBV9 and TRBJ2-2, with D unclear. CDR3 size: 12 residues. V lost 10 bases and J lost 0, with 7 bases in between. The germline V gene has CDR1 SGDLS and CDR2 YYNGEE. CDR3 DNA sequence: TGTGCCGGCAATGCGAACACCGGGGAGCTGTTTTTT. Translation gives CAGNANTGELFF.

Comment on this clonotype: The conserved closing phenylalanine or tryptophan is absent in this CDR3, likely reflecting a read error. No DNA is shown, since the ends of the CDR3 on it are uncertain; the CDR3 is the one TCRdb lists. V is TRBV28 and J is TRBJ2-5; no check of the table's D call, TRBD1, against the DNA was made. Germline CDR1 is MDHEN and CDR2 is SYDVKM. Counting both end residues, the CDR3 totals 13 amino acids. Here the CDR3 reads CASSSTGRETQNI.

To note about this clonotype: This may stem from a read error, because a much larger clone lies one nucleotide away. The CDR3: CSARTRGLYGQYF. The CDR3 DNA reads TGCAGCGCTCGGACACGGGGTTTGTACGGGCAGTACTTC. This chain connects TRBV29-1 to TRBJ2-7; D may be TRBD1 or TRBD2 (5 bases each). CDR1 SQVTM and CDR2 ANQGSEA come from the germline V gene. The CDR3 extends over 13 amino acids.

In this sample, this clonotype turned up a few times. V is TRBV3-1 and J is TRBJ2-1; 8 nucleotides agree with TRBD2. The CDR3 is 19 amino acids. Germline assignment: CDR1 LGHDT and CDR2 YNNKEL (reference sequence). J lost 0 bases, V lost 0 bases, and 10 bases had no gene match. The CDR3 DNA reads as TGTGCCAGCAGCCAAGAGTTGGCGGGAGGCCGGAGCTCCTACAATGAGCAGTTCTTC. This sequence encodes CASSQELAGGRSSYNEQFF.

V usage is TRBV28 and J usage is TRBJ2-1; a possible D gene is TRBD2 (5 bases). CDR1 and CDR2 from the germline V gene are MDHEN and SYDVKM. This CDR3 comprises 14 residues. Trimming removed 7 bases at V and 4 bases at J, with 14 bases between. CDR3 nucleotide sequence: TGTGCCAGCAAGTTCTGGTCGGGGTACAATGAGCAGTTCTTC. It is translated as CASKFWSGYNEQFF. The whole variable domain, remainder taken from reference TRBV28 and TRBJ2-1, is DVKVTQSSRYLVKRTGEKVFLECVQDMDHENMFWYRQDPGLGLRLIYFSYDVKMKEKGDIPEGYSVSREKKERFSLILESASTNQTSMYLCASKFWSGYNEQFFGPGTRLTVL.

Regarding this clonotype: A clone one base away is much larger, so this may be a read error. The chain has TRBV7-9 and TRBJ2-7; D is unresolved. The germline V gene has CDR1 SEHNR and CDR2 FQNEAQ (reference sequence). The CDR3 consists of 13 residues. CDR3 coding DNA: TGTGCCAGCAGCTGGAGTCTTGCCTACGATCAGTACTTC. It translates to CASSWSLAYDQYF.

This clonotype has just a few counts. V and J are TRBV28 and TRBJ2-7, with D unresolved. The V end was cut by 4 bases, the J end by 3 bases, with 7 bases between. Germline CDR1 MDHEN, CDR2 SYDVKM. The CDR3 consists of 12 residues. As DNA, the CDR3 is TGTGCCAGCAGTTCCTACAGCTACGAGCAGTACTTC. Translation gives CASSSYSYEQYF.

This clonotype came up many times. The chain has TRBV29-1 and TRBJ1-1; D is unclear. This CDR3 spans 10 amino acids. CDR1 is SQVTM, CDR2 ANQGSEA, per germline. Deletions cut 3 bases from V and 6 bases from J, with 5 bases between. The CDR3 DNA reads TGCAGCGTTGACCTCCCTGAAGCTTTCTTT. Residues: CSVDLPEAFF.

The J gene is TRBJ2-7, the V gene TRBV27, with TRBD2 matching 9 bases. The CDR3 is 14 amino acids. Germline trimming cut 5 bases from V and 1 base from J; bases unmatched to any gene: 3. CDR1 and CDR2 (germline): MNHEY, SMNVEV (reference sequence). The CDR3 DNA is TGTGCCAGCAGTATTAGCGGGAGTTCCTACGAGCAGTACTTC. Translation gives CASSISGSSYEQYF.

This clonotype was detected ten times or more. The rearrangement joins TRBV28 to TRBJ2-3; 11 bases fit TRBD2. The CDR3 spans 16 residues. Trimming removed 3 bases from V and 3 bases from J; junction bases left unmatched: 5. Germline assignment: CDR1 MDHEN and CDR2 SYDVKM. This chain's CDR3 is CASSFTSGSITDTQYF. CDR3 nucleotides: TGTGCCAGCAGTTTTACTAGCGGGAGTATTACAGATACGCAGTATTTT.

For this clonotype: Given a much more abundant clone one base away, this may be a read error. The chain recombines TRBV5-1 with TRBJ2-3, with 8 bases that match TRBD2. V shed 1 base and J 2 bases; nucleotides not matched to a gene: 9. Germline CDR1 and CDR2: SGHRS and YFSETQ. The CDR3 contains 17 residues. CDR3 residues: CASSLFEAGVNTDTQYF. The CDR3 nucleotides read TGCGCCAGCAGCTTGTTCGAAGCGGGAGTAAACACAGATACGCAGTATTTT.

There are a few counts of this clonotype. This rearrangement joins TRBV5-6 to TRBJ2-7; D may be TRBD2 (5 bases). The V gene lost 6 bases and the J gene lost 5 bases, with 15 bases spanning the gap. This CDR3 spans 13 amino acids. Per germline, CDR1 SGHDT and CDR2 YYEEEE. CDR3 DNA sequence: TGTGCCAGCAAATACAAACCCGGGGACGAGCAGTACTTC. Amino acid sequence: CASKYKPGDEQYF. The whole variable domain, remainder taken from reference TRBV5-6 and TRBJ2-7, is DAGVTQSPTHLIKTRGQQVTLRCSPKSGHDTVSWYQQALGQGPQFIFQYYEEEERQRGNFPDRFSGHQFPNYSSELNVNALLLGDSALYLCASKYKPGDEQYFGPGTRLTVT.

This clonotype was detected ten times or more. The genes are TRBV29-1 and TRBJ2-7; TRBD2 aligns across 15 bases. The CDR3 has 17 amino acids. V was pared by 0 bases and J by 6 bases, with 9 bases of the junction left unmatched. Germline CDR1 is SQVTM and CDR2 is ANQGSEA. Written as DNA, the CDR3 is TGCAGCGTTGAAGATCCCCTGAGGGGACTAGCGGGAGGCGAGCAGTACTTC. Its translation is CSVEDPLRGLAGGEQYF.

Written as DNA, the CDR3 is TGTGCCAGCAGGTCGGGACTTTCCGGGGAGTACTTC. It encodes CASRSGLSGEYF. The V gene is TRBV6-1, the J gene TRBJ2-7, with D perhaps TRBD2 (6 bases). The V gene's germline CDR1 is MNHNS and CDR2 SASEGT. V gave up 6 bases and J gave up 11 bases, with 17 bases separating them. CDR3 length equals 12 residues.

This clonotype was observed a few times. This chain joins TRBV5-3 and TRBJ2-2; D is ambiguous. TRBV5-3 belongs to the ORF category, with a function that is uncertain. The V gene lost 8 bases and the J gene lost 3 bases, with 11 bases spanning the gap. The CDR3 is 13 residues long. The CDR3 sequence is CASGFGDTGELFF. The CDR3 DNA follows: TGTGCCAGCGGCTTTGGGGACACCGGGGAGCTGTTTTTT.

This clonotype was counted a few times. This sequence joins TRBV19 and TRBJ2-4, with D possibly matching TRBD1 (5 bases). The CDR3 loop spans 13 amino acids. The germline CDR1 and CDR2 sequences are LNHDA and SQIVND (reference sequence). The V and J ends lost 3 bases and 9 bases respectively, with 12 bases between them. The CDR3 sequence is CASSIHSQGIQYF. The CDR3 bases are TGTGCCAGTAGTATCCATAGCCAGGGCATTCAGTACTTC. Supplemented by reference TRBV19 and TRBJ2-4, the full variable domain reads DGGITQSPKYLFRKEGQNVTLSCEQNLNHDAMYWYRQDPGQGLRLIYYSQIVNDFQKGDIAEGYSVSREKKESFPLTVTSAQKNPTAFYLCASSIHSQGIQYFGAGTRLSVL.

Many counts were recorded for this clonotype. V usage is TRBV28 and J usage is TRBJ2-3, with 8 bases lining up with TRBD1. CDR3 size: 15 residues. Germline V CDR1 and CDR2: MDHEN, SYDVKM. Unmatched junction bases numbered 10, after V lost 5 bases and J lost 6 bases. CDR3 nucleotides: TGTGCCAGCAGTCCCTGGACAGGGAAGGGTGATACGCAGTATTTT. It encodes CASSPWTGKGDTQYF. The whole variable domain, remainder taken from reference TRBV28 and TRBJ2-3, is DVKVTQSSRYLVKRTGEKVFLECVQDMDHENMFWYRQDPGLGLRLIYFSYDVKMKEKGDIPEGYSVSREKKERFSLILESASTNQTSMYLCASSPWTGKGDTQYFGPGTRLTVL.

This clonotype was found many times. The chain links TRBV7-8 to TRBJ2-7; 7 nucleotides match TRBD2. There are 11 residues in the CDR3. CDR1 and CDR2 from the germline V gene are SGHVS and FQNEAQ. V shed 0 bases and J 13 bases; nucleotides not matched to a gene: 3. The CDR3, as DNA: TGTGCCAGCAGCTTAGCGAGGGACTATTACTTC. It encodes CASSLARDYYF.

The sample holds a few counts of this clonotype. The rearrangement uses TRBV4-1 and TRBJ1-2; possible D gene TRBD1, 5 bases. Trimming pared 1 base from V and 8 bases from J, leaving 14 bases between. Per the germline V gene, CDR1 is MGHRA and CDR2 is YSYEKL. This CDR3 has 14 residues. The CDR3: CASSQVQGAEGYTF. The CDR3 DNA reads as TGCGCCAGCAGCCAAGTACAAGGGGCAGAGGGCTACACCTTC.

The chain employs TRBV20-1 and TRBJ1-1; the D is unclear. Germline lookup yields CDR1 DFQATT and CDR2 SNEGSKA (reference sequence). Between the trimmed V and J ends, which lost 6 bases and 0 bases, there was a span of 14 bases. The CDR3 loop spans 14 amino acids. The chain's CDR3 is CSAIHWEVNTEAFF. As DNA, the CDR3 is TGCAGTGCCATCCATTGGGAGGTGAACACTGAAGCTTTCTTT.

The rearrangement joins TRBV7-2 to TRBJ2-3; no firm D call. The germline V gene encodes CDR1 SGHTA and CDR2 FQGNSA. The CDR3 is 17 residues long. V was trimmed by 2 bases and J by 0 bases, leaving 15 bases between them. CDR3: CASSLPDVGPSTDTQYF. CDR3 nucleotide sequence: TGTGCCAGCAGCTTACCCGATGTAGGCCCTAGCACAGATACGCAGTATTTT.

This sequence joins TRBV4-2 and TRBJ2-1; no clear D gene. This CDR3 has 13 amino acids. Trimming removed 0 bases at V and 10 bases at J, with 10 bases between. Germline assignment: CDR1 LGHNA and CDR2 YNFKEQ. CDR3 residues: CASSQEALREQFF. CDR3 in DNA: TGTGCCAGCAGCCAAGAAGCCCTTAGGGAGCAGTTCTTC.

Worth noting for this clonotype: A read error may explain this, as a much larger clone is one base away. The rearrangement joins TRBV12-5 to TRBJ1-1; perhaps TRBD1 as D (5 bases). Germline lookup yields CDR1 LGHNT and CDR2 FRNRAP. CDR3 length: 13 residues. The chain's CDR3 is CASGVTVNSEAFF. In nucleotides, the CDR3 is TGTGCTAGTGGAGTGACAGTGAACTCTGAAGCTTTCTTT.

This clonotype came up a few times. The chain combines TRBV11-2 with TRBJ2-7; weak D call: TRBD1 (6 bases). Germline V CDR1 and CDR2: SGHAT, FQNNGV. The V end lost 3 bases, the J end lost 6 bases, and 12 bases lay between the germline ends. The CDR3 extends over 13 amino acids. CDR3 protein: CASSFSGTTEQYF. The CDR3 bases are TGTGCCAGCAGCTTTTCTGGGACAACCGAGCAGTACTTC.

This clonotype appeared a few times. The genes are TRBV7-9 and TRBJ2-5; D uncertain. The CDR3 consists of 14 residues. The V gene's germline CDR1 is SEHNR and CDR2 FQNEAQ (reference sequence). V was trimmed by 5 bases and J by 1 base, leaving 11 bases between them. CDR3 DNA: TGTGCCAGCAGCCCCCCAACCTTCCAAGAGACCCAGTACTTC. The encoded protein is CASSPPTFQETQYF.

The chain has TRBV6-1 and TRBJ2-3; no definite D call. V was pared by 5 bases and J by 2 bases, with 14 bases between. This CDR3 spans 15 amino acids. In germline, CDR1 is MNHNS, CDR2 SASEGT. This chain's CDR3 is CASSSLPTPTDTQYF. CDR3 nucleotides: TGTGCCAGCAGTTCCTTACCAACACCCACAGATACGCAGTATTTT.

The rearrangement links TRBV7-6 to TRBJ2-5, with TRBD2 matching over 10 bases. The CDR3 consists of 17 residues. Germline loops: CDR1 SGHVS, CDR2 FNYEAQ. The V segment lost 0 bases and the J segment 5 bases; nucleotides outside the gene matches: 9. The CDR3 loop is CASSLAPTSGIAETQYF. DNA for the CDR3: TGTGCCAGCAGCTTAGCCCCAACTAGCGGGATAGCGGAGACCCAGTACTTC.